This TCR beta chain stems from a study of blood T cell repertoires in COVID-19. Study as a whole: Whether acute or convalescent, the COVID-19 samples came from the United States, Italy and Spain. PBMCs, B-cell-depleted T cells, or T cells provided the cDNA or gDNA that made up the material.

Seattle patients were enrolled while actively infected and followed longitudinally. This clone has only one observation. Trimming took 7 bases from V and 1 from J, leaving 13 bases between them. This CDR3 is built from 14 residues. The germline CDR1 and CDR2 sequences are PRHDT and FYEKMQ (reference sequence). The repertoire was sequenced with immunoSEQ multiplex PCR; TCRdb's copy has only in-frame clones and lacks some. The profile shows 150,000 to 200,000 clones, about nine tenths of them singletons. Material: peripheral blood. This clonotype was obtained from a man aged 25 to 40 with COVID-19, enrolled during active disease. The chain carries TRBV13 and TRBJ1-1, with D perhaps TRBD1 (5 bases). The CDR3 sequence is CASTSGGENTEAFF. Here the CDR3 DNA reads TGTGCCAGCACGTCCGGGGGGGAGAACACTGAAGCTTTCTTT.